The 9 T cell receptor beta chains below come from one sample, sequenced in a study of blood T cell repertoires in COVID-19. The table came from immunoSEQ multiplex PCR; TCRdb's copy has only in-frame clones and leaves some out. The profile shows some 400,000 clones, roughly 86% of them singletons. The sample taken for sequencing was peripheral blood. These receptor sequences come from a human donor with acute or convalescent COVID-19. The donor label of this sample is uncertain.

The V call is TRBV4-2, the J call TRBJ1-1; 10 nucleotides match TRBD1. V was clipped by 4 bases and J by 4 bases; unmatched bases: 0. This CDR3 region has 13 residues. The germline gives CDR1 LGHNA, CDR2 YNFKEQ. CDR3 sequence (DNA): TGTGCCAGCAGCCGGACAGGGGGCACTGAAGCTTTCTTT. Encoded protein: CASSRTGGTEAFF.

This clone was detected once. The chain combines TRBV3-1 (or the pseudogene TRBV3-2) with TRBJ1-1, with 8 bases matching TRBD1. The CDR3 is 15 amino acids. Trimming removed 4 bases from V and 5 bases from J; junction bases left unmatched: 9. The germline gives CDR1 LGHDT, CDR2 YNNKEL (reference sequence). The CDR3 protein is CASSLGGQGVTEAFF. The CDR3 region has the DNA TGTGCCAGCAGCCTTGGAGGACAGGGCGTGACTGAAGCTTTCTTT.

The V call is TRBV6-5, the J call TRBJ1-1; D perhaps matches TRBD1 (6 bases). The V end was cut by 6 bases, the J end by 4 bases, with 12 bases between. The CDR3 runs to 13 residues. The germline CDR1 and CDR2 sequences are MNHEY and SVGAGI. DNA of the CDR3: TGTGCCAGCAGATTACAGGGCTCCACTGAAGCTTTCTTT. It specifies CASRLQGSTEAFF.

The gene calls are TRBV6-4 and TRBJ1-2, with 7 bases identical to TRBD1. The V gene's germline CDR1 is MRHNA and CDR2 SNTAGT. The length of the CDR3 is 14 residues. Germline trimming cut 3 bases from V and 6 bases from J; bases unmatched to any gene: 7. The CDR3 protein is CASSDPDRLHGYTF. CDR3 sequence (DNA): TGTGCCAGCAGTGATCCGGACAGGCTCCATGGCTACACCTTC.

The sample holds a few counts of this clone. The chain is built from TRBV7-9 and TRBJ2-7; TRBD1 is a possible D gene (6 bases). The CDR3 has 15 amino acids. Between the trimmed V and J ends, which lost 4 bases and 5 bases, there was a span of 18 bases. Germline V gene sequence: CDR1 SEHNR, CDR2 FQNEAQ (reference sequence). CDR3 DNA sequence: TGTGCCAGCAGCTCAGAACGGACCTGGGACAACGAGCAGTACTTC. Its protein is CASSSERTWDNEQYF. Complete variable domain (other parts from reference TRBV7-9 and TRBJ2-7): DTGVSQNPRHKITKRGQNVTFRCDPISEHNRLYWYRQTLGQGPEFLTYFQNEAQLEKSRLLSDRFSAERPKGSFSTLEIQRTEQGDSAMYLCASSSERTWDNEQYFGPGTRLTVT.

The chain links TRBV18 to TRBJ2-5, with TRBD2 identical over 8 bases. The CDR3 is 16 residues long. V was clipped by 3 bases and J by 5 bases; unmatched bases: 11. Germline V lookup: CDR1 KGHSH, CDR2 LQKENI. CDR3 nucleotides: TGTGCCAGCTCACCGATAGTAGCGGGGAGTAAGGAGACCCAGTACTTC. Translation: CASSPIVAGSKETQYF.

The chain is built from TRBV4-2 and TRBJ1-2, with D unclear. Looked up from germline, CDR1 is LGHNA and CDR2 is YNFKEQ. The V end was cut by 1 base, the J end by 4 bases, with 7 bases between. The CDR3 loop spans 13 amino acids. Written as DNA, the CDR3 is TGTGCCAGCAGCCAAGGAGGAGGCTATGGCTACACCTTC. Encoded protein: CASSQGGGYGYTF.

The genes are TRBV24-1 and TRBJ2-3; 9 bases fit TRBD1. Germline CDR1 and CDR2: KGHDR and SFDVKD. V trimming: 7 bases; J trimming: 1 base; junction bases outside the gene matches: 2. The CDR3 consists of 14 residues. The CDR3 bases are TGTGCCACCAGCGACAGGGGGGGCACAGATACGCAGTATTTT. It translates to CATSDRGGTDTQYF.

The chain links TRBV9 to TRBJ2-2, with 9 nucleotides matching TRBD1. The CDR3 has 15 residues. After removal of 1 base from V and 7 bases from J, the junction contained 5 bases not matched to a gene. Per germline, CDR1 SGDLS and CDR2 YYNGEE. CDR3 DNA sequence: TGTGCCAGCAGCGTAAGGACAGGGGCAGTCGGGGAGCTGTTTTTT. Its translation: CASSVRTGAVGELFF.